The clone carrying this T cell receptor (beta chain) is labeled medium-sized based on frequency. Its antigen remains unidentified. The final CDR3 position lacks the conserved phenylalanine or tryptophan, pointing to a likely read error. It is unclear where the CDR3 begins or ends on the DNA, so no DNA is shown, and the CDR3 is as TCRdb lists it. The data belong to a study of STAT3 mutations in large granular lymphocyte leukemia. The table came from immunoSEQ multiplex PCR; TCRdb's copy has only in-frame clones and leaves some out. This sample's table reports 2,500 or so clones. Study-wide findings and caveats: Differing intervals and regimens complicate linking therapy response to clone burden. Every T-LGLL patient had at least one immunodominant TCRbeta clonotype. TCR clonotype switching after therapy occurred in about 35% of the 18 patients.

From its first to its last residue, the CDR3 has 12 amino acids. Germline CDR1 SGHRS, CDR2 YFSETQ. The receptor's source is a human donor with T large granular lymphocyte leukemia. The donor label of this sample is uncertain. Some clones in this sample may be carry-over from other donors' samples. The chain uses TRBV5-1 and TRBJ2-3; the D call of TRBD1 is as the table states it, not checked on the DNA. The sample comprised PBMCs. CDR3 sequence: CASRMGTVSGDT.